The 27 T cell receptor beta chains below all came from one sample that was sequenced in a study of memory CD4+ T cells and cytomegalovirus serostatus. Single viable CD3+CD4+CD8-CD45RO+ cells were sorted as the memory CD4+ T cells. The protocol was immunoSEQ multiplex PCR, while the TCRdb copy is restricted to in-frame clones and leaves out a portion. The repertoire holds roughly 50,000 clones, with less than 85% as singletons. The sample was memory CD4+ T cells from blood. The receptors originated from an adult in good health and CMV-seronegative.

The chain recombines TRBV7-9 with TRBJ1-1; D gene uncertain. Germline V gene sequence: CDR1 SEHNR, CDR2 FQNEAQ (reference sequence). V was clipped by 2 bases and J by 8 bases, with 12 bases between them. The CDR3 is 13 residues long. The CDR3 DNA reads TGTGCCAGCAGCTTAAAGACGCAGCAGGAAGCTTTCTTT. Translating it yields CASSLKTQQEAFF.

The genes are TRBV5-4 and TRBJ2-1; TRBD2 aligns across 12 bases. J lost 8 bases, V lost 1 base, and 4 bases had no gene match. Germline V gives CDR1 SGHNT, CDR2 YYREEE (reference sequence). The CDR3 is 15 amino acids. CDR3 sequence: CASSLSSGGAHEQFF. CDR3 DNA sequence: TGTGCCAGCAGCTTGTCTAGCGGGGGGGCCCATGAGCAGTTCTTC. The variable domain in full, with the rest retrieved from reference TRBV5-4 and TRBJ2-1, is ETGVTQSPTHLIKTRGQQVTLRCSSQSGHNTVSWYQQALGQGPQFIFQYYREEENGRGNFPPRFSGLQFPNYSSELNVNALELDDSALYLCASSLSSGGAHEQFFGPGTRLTVL.

The chain joins TRBV30 to TRBJ2-7, with D perhaps TRBD1 (6 bases). V lost 3 bases, J lost 6 bases, and 12 bases lay in between. The CDR3 sequence is 12 residues long. Germline lookup yields CDR1 GTSNPN and CDR2 SVGIG (reference sequence). The CDR3 region is CAWSRTATEQYF. The CDR3 nucleotides are TGTGCCTGGAGCCGGACAGCTACCGAGCAGTACTTC.

This chain links TRBV2 with TRBJ2-1, with 8 positions matching TRBD2. The CDR3 contains 15 residues. The germline V gene has CDR1 SNHLY and CDR2 FYNNEI. V gave up 4 bases and J gave up 3 bases; unmatched junction bases: 5. The CDR3 region is CASSVRAGDYNEQFF. The CDR3, as DNA: TGTGCCAGCAGTGTAAGAGCGGGGGACTACAATGAGCAGTTCTTC.

This clone was counted once. The V gene is TRBV28, the J gene TRBJ1-2, with 9 bases lining up with TRBD1. With 6 bases clipped from V and 4 bases from J, the junction kept 9 bases outside the gene matches. Germline CDR1 reads MDHEN; CDR2 reads SYDVKM. There are 15 residues in the CDR3. The DNA of the CDR3 is TGTGCCAGCAGCCGCCCGGGACAGGGCTTCTATGGCTACACCTTC. It translates to CASSRPGQGFYGYTF.

This clone was detected only a few times. The chain carries TRBV19 and TRBJ2-3, with 9 bases fitting TRBD2. Trimming took 1 base from V and 5 from J; bases not matched to a gene: 7. CDR3 length equals 16 residues. CDR1 is LNHDA, CDR2 SQIVND, per germline (reference sequence). The CDR3 reads CASSIVVLAGVDTQYF. DNA for the CDR3: TGTGCCAGTAGTATAGTAGTGTTAGCGGGGGTAGATACGCAGTATTTT. The complete variable domain, with remaining parts taken from reference TRBV19 and TRBJ2-3, reads DGGITQSPKYLFRKEGQNVTLSCEQNLNHDAMYWYRQDPGQGLRLIYYSQIVNDFQKGDIAEGYSVSREKKESFPLTVTSAQKNPTAFYLCASSIVVLAGVDTQYFGPGTRLTVL.

J is TRBJ1-3 and V is TRBV5-4, with D unclear. The germline V gene has CDR1 SGHNT and CDR2 YYREEE (reference sequence). V was pared by 4 bases and J by 2 bases, with 4 bases between. This CDR3 is built from 12 residues. The CDR3 coding sequence is TGTGCCAGCAGCCTTGCTGGAAACACCATATATTTT. Its protein product is CASSLAGNTIYF.

The CDR3 protein is CASSPEWGGKNIQYF. Written as DNA, the CDR3 is TGTGCCAGCAGCCCAGAGTGGGGGGGAAAAAACATTCAGTACTTC. The chain uses TRBV6-5 and TRBJ2-4; TRBD2 matches at 7 bases. Germline V CDR1 and CDR2: MNHEY, SVGAGI. The CDR3 contains 15 residues. The V gene end was trimmed by 6 bases and the J gene end by 4 bases; junction bases not matched to a gene: 9.

This rearrangement joins TRBV14 to TRBJ2-7; 7 bases are shared with TRBD2. This CDR3 region has 13 residues. CDR1 and CDR2 (germline): SGHDN, FVKESK. V was clipped by 2 bases and J by 7 bases; unmatched bases: 5. CDR3 residues: CASSQIAGGEQYF. CDR3 DNA: TGTGCCAGCAGCCAAATAGCGGGTGGGGAGCAGTACTTC.

The chain couples TRBV9 to TRBJ2-3; TRBD1 might be the D (6 bases). The ends were cut back, 4 bases at V and 1 base at J, with 13 bases in the middle. Germline loops: CDR1 SGDLS, CDR2 YYNGEE. This CDR3 contains 15 residues. CDR3 DNA: TGTGCCAGCAGCCTAGGGCCAGGGGGCACAGATACGCAGTATTTT. As protein: CASSLGPGGTDTQYF. Full variable domain (remainder filled in from reference TRBV9 and TRBJ2-3): DSGVTQTPKHLITATGQRVTLRCSPRSGDLSVYWYQQSLDQGLQFLIQYYNGEERAKGNILERFSAQQFPDLHSELNLSSLELGDSALYFCASSLGPGGTDTQYFGPGTRLTVL.

The chain combines TRBV25-1 with TRBJ1-3; the D is unclear. In germline, CDR1 is MGHDK, CDR2 SYGVNS. V was clipped by 4 bases and J by 6 bases, with 13 bases between them. The CDR3 contains 14 residues. The DNA of the CDR3 is TGTGCCAGCAGTGGGAGGGCGAAGTCAAACACCATATATTTT. Translating gives CASSGRAKSNTIYF.

The rearrangement joins TRBV2 to TRBJ1-1; 8 nucleotides line up with TRBD1. The germline gives CDR1 SNHLY, CDR2 FYNNEI. V shed 10 bases and J 1 base; nucleotides not matched to a gene: 8. The CDR3 sequence is 14 residues long. CDR3 nucleotides: TGTGCCACCTCGCCCCAGGGGGCGAACACTGAAGCTTTCTTT. This sequence encodes CATSPQGANTEAFF.

The chain combines TRBV6-6 with TRBJ1-4; 7 bases are shared with TRBD1. Germline CDR1 is MNHNY and CDR2 is SVGAGI (reference sequence). This CDR3 spans 14 amino acids. Losses at the gene ends were 6 bases for V and 3 bases for J; bases not matched to a gene: 4. CDR3 bases: TGTGCCAGCAGCACCGGGACAGCTAATGAAAAACTGTTTTTT. This translates into CASSTGTANEKLFF.

This clone was observed a few times. The rearrangement joins TRBV29-1 to TRBJ2-3, with D possibly TRBD1 on 6 matching bases. The CDR3 loop spans 17 amino acids. Germline-derived CDR1 and CDR2 are SQVTM and ANQGSEA. The V end was cut by 4 bases, the J end by 3 bases, with 23 bases between. The CDR3, as DNA: TGCAGCGTTGTCTTCCTCAGAGTCGGGCAGGGGACAGATACGCAGTATTTT. Protein product: CSVVFLRVGQGTDTQYF.

The V gene is TRBV5-6, the J gene TRBJ2-1; D might be TRBD1 (6 bases). Germline CDR1 SGHDT, CDR2 YYEEEE. The CDR3 sequence is 14 residues long. V lost 0 bases to trimming and J lost 7 bases, with 11 bases between them. CDR3 loop: CASSLVRGLNEQFF. CDR3 coding DNA: TGTGCCAGCAGCTTGGTAAGGGGGTTAAATGAGCAGTTCTTC.

This clone came up a few times. The gene calls are TRBV4-1 and TRBJ2-1; 7 bases are a match to TRBD1. Trimming took 7 bases from V and 8 from J; bases not matched to a gene: 17. Germline-derived CDR1 and CDR2 are MGHRA and YSYEKL. The CDR3 runs to 16 residues. CDR3 amino acids: CASTSRVTRGPHEQFF. Written as DNA, the CDR3 is TGCGCCAGCACCTCCAGGGTGACGAGGGGGCCTCATGAGCAGTTCTTC.

The chain joins TRBV18 to TRBJ1-3; D gene uncertain. The CDR3 is 15 amino acids. Looked up from germline, CDR1 is KGHSH and CDR2 is LQKENI. V was pared by 3 bases and J by 0 bases, with 9 bases between. CDR3 bases: TGTGCCAGCTCACCGTCCCGGAGCTCTGGAAACACCATATATTTT. Translating gives CASSPSRSSGNTIYF.

This rearrangement joins TRBV6-1 to TRBJ2-2; a possible D gene is TRBD2 (6 bases). The CDR3 runs 13 residues. From germline, CDR1 is MNHNS and CDR2 SASEGT. Trimming removed 2 bases from V and 6 bases from J, with 7 bases in between. CDR3 loop: CASSERGSGELFF. The CDR3 bases are TGTGCCAGCAGTGAACGGGGGTCCGGGGAGCTGTTTTTT.

This clone was counted a few times. This chain joins TRBV28 and TRBJ2-6, with TRBD1 matching 7 bases. Germline CDR1 MDHEN, CDR2 SYDVKM. The CDR3 runs 18 residues. The junction had 15 bases not matched to a gene; V was cut back by 6 bases and J by 4 bases. The CDR3 DNA reads TGTGCCAGCAGCTATCACGGACAGGCTAGGTCCGGGGCCAACGTCCTGACTTTC. It codes for CASSYHGQARSGANVLTF.

J is TRBJ1-2 and V is TRBV10-3, with 10 bases that match TRBD1. Germline-derived CDR1 and CDR2 are ENHRY and SYGVKD. The V and J ends lost 0 bases and 3 bases, in that order; junction bases with no gene match: 1. The CDR3 has 15 residues. The CDR3 coding sequence is TGTGCCATCAGTGAGTCGGACAGGGGGGACTATGGCTACACCTTC. Translation: CAISESDRGDYGYTF.

This clone has more than one count but fewer than ten. The V gene is TRBV7-2, the J gene TRBJ1-1; D call uncertain. V gave up 5 bases and J gave up 7 bases, with 17 bases separating them. The CDR3 totals 14 residues. CDR1 is SGHTA and CDR2 is FQGNSA in the germline V gene. In nucleotides, the CDR3 is TGTGCCAGCAGCGGCGGACTTCTCCTGGGTGAAGCTTTCTTT. This sequence encodes CASSGGLLLGEAFF.

The gene calls are TRBV27 and TRBJ2-7; possible D gene TRBD2, 7 bases. The germline V gene has CDR1 MNHEY and CDR2 SMNVEV (reference sequence). V lost 8 bases and J lost 2, with 16 bases in between. The CDR3 runs to 14 residues. CDR3 nucleotides: TGTGCCAGCTCAAGAGGGGGGGGCACCTACGAGCAGTACTTC. Protein: CASSRGGGTYEQYF.

V and J are TRBV27 and TRBJ2-7; 9 bases match TRBD1. CDR3 length equals 14 residues. Germline trimming cut 4 bases from V and 3 bases from J; bases unmatched to any gene: 4. Germline values: CDR1 MNHEY, CDR2 SMNVEV (reference sequence). CDR3 bases: TGTGCCAGCAGTTCCCAGGGACAGGGCTACGAGCAGTACTTC. Encoded protein: CASSSQGQGYEQYF.

The chain joins TRBV10-3 to TRBJ1-6; a weak D match, TRBD1 (6 bases). The CDR3 consists of 16 residues. The V gene's germline CDR1 is ENHRY and CDR2 SYGVKD. The germline V and J ends were trimmed by 3 bases and 7 bases, with 16 bases remaining between them. The CDR3 loop reads CAISENLGRGNSPLHF. The DNA of the CDR3 is TGTGCCATCAGTGAAAACCTGGGTAGGGGGAATTCACCCCTCCACTTT.

The chain couples TRBV6-6 to TRBJ2-5; D is ambiguous. Matching the DNA end better, TRBJ2-7 makes the J call doubtful. Germline V lookup: CDR1 MNHNY, CDR2 SVGAGI (reference sequence). The CDR3 contains 11 residues. The CDR3 loop is CASTQSYEQYF. CDR3 DNA sequence: TGTGCCAGCACACAGAGCTACGAGCAGTACTTC.

The rearrangement uses TRBV10-3 and TRBJ1-3; a weak D match, TRBD1 (6 bases). Germline V gene lookup returns CDR1 ENHRY and CDR2 SYGVKD. Trimming stripped 4 bases from V and 0 bases from J, with 16 bases between. CDR3 length equals 17 residues. Here the CDR3 DNA reads TGTGCCATCAGTGGGATAACGGTGGACAGCTCTGGAAACACCATATATTTT. Translating it yields CAISGITVDSSGNTIYF.

The chain employs TRBV30 and TRBJ1-3, with 7 bases identical to TRBD1. The V segment lost 2 bases and the J segment 2 bases; nucleotides outside the gene matches: 0. The CDR3 runs to 13 residues. Germline CDR1 and CDR2: GTSNPN and SVGIG (reference sequence). CDR3 loop: CAWSTGAGNTIYF. The CDR3, as DNA: TGTGCCTGGAGTACAGGGGCTGGAAACACCATATATTTT.